The present T cell receptor beta chain was sequenced within a study of CD8 T cells in Susac syndrome. Study information: Roughly eight of the sequenced Susac syndrome patients were in remission, and about six had active disease.

Roughly 0.45 to 1 ug RNA was reverse transcribed with random hexamers. TCRdb called the immunoSEQ multiplex PCR reads again in MiXCR, with one record for every CDR3 protein. In the table there are 170,000 or so distinct CDR3 sequences, roughly 94% of which are singletons. The V gene's germline CDR1 is LNHNV and CDR2 YYDKDF (reference sequence). CDR3 length equals 18 residues. The V end was cut by 0 bases, the J end by 4 bases, with 16 bases between. Sequencing of TCR beta, carried out with a high-throughput approach, was applied to CD8+ and CD4+ T cells from the blood. Patients having Susac syndrome satisfied recently defined diagnostic criteria for definite or probable disease.

This clonotype was obtained from a human donor with Susac syndrome. V is TRBV15 and J is TRBJ1-6; possible D gene TRBD1, 6 bases. Sequences were obtained from CD4+ T cells from PBMCs. The CDR3 DNA follows: TGTGCCACCAGCAGAGAATCGCCCCTACAGGGTTATAATTCACCCCTCCACTTT. The encoded protein is CATSRESPLQGYNSPLHF.